The following is a T cell receptor (beta chain) sequence with its context. The data stem from a study of blood T cell repertoires in COVID-19. Whole-study context: The samples span acute and convalescent COVID-19 from the United States, Italy and Spain. T cells, B-cell-depleted T cells, or PBMCs provided the cDNA or gDNA that served as material.

Germline lookup yields CDR1 SGHTA and CDR2 FQGTGA. Trimming took 1 base from V and 5 from J, leaving 8 bases between them. The CDR3 covers 13 residues. Per the original methods: Amplified reference gene primers provided the basis for estimating nucleated cell counts. TCRdb's copy holds only in-frame clones and misses some; the assay was immunoSEQ multiplex PCR. Clone size and the V and J calls come from that table; the DNA yielded D and trimming. Found here are approximately 68,000 clones, 86% of them singletons; the top ten hold 3.5% to 5.5%. The chain has TRBV7-3 and TRBJ1-1; D is ambiguous. This clonotype was obtained from a man in his fifties with active COVID-19. Sequenced: peripheral blood. The CDR3 spells CASSLNRGTEAFF. The CDR3 DNA is TGTGCCAGCAGCTTAAACAGAGGGACTGAAGCTTTCTTT.